These 24 T cell receptor beta chains share one sample of origin, sequenced in a study of blood T cell repertoires in COVID-19. The table came from immunoSEQ multiplex PCR; TCRdb's copy has only in-frame clones and leaves some out. Here the sample spans roughly 150,000 clones, around 83% being singletons. The specimen was peripheral blood. The receptors stem from a man between 65 and 85 years old who had recovered from COVID-19.

The V gene is TRBV10-3, the J gene TRBJ1-2; possibly TRBD1 for D (6 bases). Trimming pared 4 bases from V and 3 bases from J, leaving 12 bases between. The CDR3 is 14 amino acids. Germline CDR1 ENHRY, CDR2 SYGVKD. The CDR3 region has the DNA TGTGCCATCAGTGGGGGGACATCGGACTATGGCTACACCTTC. This encodes CAISGGTSDYGYTF.

This clone came up many times. This chain uses TRBV6-6 with TRBJ2-7; D perhaps matches TRBD1 (6 bases). CDR3 length equals 12 residues. CDR1 is MNHNY, CDR2 SVGAGI, per germline (reference sequence). Trimming removed 8 bases at V and 0 bases at J, with 8 bases between. In nucleotides, the CDR3 is TGTGCCAGCCGGGACATCTCCTACGAGCAGTACTTC. Its translation: CASRDISYEQYF.

The count of this clone is one. The chain is built from TRBV12-3 or TRBV12-4 and TRBJ1-2; D unresolved. Between the trimmed V and J ends, which lost 3 bases and 3 bases, there was a span of 5 bases. The CDR3 is made up of 12 amino acids. CDR3: CASSFRHYGYTF. In DNA form, the CDR3 reads TGTGCCAGCAGTTTCAGGCACTATGGCTACACCTTC.

In the case of this clone: Other DNA variants within this sample encode the same CDR3. This chain links TRBV6-5 with TRBJ1-1; 12 bases are a match to TRBD1. Germline CDR1 is MNHEY and CDR2 is SVGAGI. V trimming: 4 bases; J trimming: 4 bases; junction bases outside the gene matches: 1. The CDR3 has 14 amino acids. The CDR3 region has the DNA TGTGCCAGCAGTTCGGGACAGGGGGCCACTGAAGCTTTCTTT. The encoded protein is CASSSGQGATEAFF.

CDR3 bases: TGTGCCAGCAGGGGCGGGAGGCCGGATACGCAGTATTTT. Encoded protein: CASRGGRPDTQYF. V gene TRBV28 combines with J gene TRBJ2-3; 8 bases fit TRBD2. This CDR3 contains 13 residues. V gave up 6 bases and J gave up 6 bases; unmatched junction bases: 5. The germline V gene has CDR1 MDHEN and CDR2 SYDVKM.

Here the CDR3 DNA reads TGTGCCAGCAGCAGCAGGGGAGTAAATCCCTACGAGCAGTACTTC. It specifies CASSSRGVNPYEQYF. The chain combines TRBV7-2 with TRBJ2-7, with D possibly matching TRBD1 (6 bases). The germline CDR1 and CDR2 sequences are SGHTA and FQGNSA. The CDR3 is 15 residues long. Trimming removed 5 bases at V and 2 bases at J, with 16 bases between.

V is TRBV15 and J is TRBJ2-5; 7 positions agree with TRBD1. The CDR3 runs to 16 residues. Germline CDR1 LNHNV, CDR2 YYDKDF (reference sequence). V gave up 0 bases and J gave up 5 bases; unmatched junction bases: 9. CDR3 sequence (DNA): TGTGCCACCAGCAGAGATCGGGGAACAGGGGTCGAGACCCAGTACTTC. Translating it yields CATSRDRGTGVETQYF.

The chain is built from TRBV5-1 and TRBJ2-7; 11 bases line up with TRBD2. From germline, CDR1 is SGHRS and CDR2 YFSETQ. This CDR3 contains 17 residues. With 1 base clipped from V and 5 bases from J, the junction kept 11 bases outside the gene matches. The CDR3 reads CASSLFPTSGRGNEQYF. The CDR3 coding sequence is TGCGCCAGCAGCTTGTTTCCTACTAGCGGGAGAGGAAACGAGCAGTACTTC.

V gene TRBV7-2 combines with J gene TRBJ1-3; D is undetermined. The CDR3 covers 13 residues. Trimming left V 1 base short and J 4 bases short, with 5 bases between. Germline V lookup: CDR1 SGHTA, CDR2 FQGNSA. For the CDR3, the DNA is TGTGCCAGCAGCTTAGGCGGGGGAAACACCATATATTTT. Translated, it gives CASSLGGGNTIYF.

The CDR3 region is CASSYGGTVNTEAFF. CDR3 DNA sequence: TGTGCCAGCAGTTACGGAGGTACAGTTAACACTGAAGCTTTCTTT. The chain links TRBV6-5 to TRBJ1-1; no definite D call. Germline-derived CDR1 and CDR2 are MNHEY and SVGAGI. Between the trimmed V and J ends, which lost 2 bases and 2 bases, there was a span of 12 bases. The CDR3 has 15 amino acids.

V gene TRBV29-1 combines with J gene TRBJ2-5; TRBD2 agrees at 8 bases. The CDR3 consists of 13 residues. Germline assignment: CDR1 SQVTM and CDR2 ANQGSEA. V shed 7 bases and J 2 bases; nucleotides not matched to a gene: 6. The CDR3 DNA reads TGCAGCGGTTTACTAGCGGTTCAAGAGACCCAGTACTTC. Translating gives CSGLLAVQETQYF. The full variable domain, completed using reference TRBV29-1 and TRBJ2-5, is SAVISQKPSRDICQRGTSLTIQCQVDSQVTMMFWYRQQPGQSLTLIATANQGSEATYESGFVIDKFPISRPNLTFSTLTVSNMSPEDSSIYLCSGLLAVQETQYFGPGTRLLVL.

This chain uses TRBV12-3 or TRBV12-4 with TRBJ2-1, with a weak D call TRBD1 (6 bases). With 6 bases removed from V and 10 bases from J, the gap between germline ends came to 16 bases. The CDR3 runs 13 residues. The CDR3 DNA reads TGTGCCAGCAGGGCCGGGACAACTGGCGAGCAGTTCTTC. The encoded protein is CASRAGTTGEQFF.

J is TRBJ2-2 and V is TRBV19, with 9 nucleotides matching TRBD2. The CDR3 runs 15 residues. CDR1 LNHDA and CDR2 SQIVND come from the germline V gene (reference sequence). V was pared by 7 bases and J by 5 bases, with 8 bases of the junction left unmatched. The CDR3 DNA follows: TGTGCCAGTAAGGGGGTAGCGGGAGTTACCGGGGAGCTGTTTTTT. Protein sequence: CASKGVAGVTGELFF.

The V and J genes are TRBV19 and TRBJ2-1; possible D gene TRBD2, 6 bases. CDR1 LNHDA and CDR2 SQIVND come from the germline V gene (reference sequence). The CDR3 consists of 14 residues. V shed 3 bases and J shed 5 bases, with 11 bases lying between them. The CDR3 DNA reads as TGTGCCAGTAGTATGGGCGGGAACCACAATGAGCAGTTCTTC. It specifies CASSMGGNHNEQFF.

The chain is built from TRBV2 and TRBJ2-7; a possible D gene is TRBD2 (6 bases). The V end was cut by 6 bases, the J end by 1 base, with 7 bases between. This CDR3 comprises 12 residues. Germline values: CDR1 SNHLY, CDR2 FYNNEI. In nucleotides, the CDR3 is TGTGCCAGCAGGCGGGGATCCTACGAGCAGTACTTC. Protein product: CASRRGSYEQYF.

This chain uses TRBV27 with TRBJ2-7, with 9 bases lining up with TRBD1. The germline V gene encodes CDR1 MNHEY and CDR2 SMNVEV (reference sequence). The V gene end was trimmed by 5 bases and the J gene end by 2 bases; junction bases not matched to a gene: 10. The length of the CDR3 is 16 residues. The CDR3 coding sequence is TGTGCCAGCAGTCCTTACGGGACAGGGCCCCCCTACGAGCAGTACTTC. This gives the protein CASSPYGTGPPYEQYF.

The CDR3 DNA reads TGTGCCAGCAGCCCCGGGACTTCCTACGAGCAGTACTTC. It translates to CASSPGTSYEQYF. The J gene is TRBJ2-7, the V gene TRBV9; a possible D gene is TRBD2 (6 bases). CDR1 and CDR2 (germline): SGDLS, YYNGEE. V dropped 4 bases and J dropped 1 base, with 9 bases sitting between them. This CDR3 is built from 13 residues.

The genes are TRBV19 and TRBJ1-4, with 8 bases that match TRBD1. The CDR3 contains 13 residues. Germline CDR1 LNHDA, CDR2 SQIVND (reference sequence). V gave up 4 bases and J gave up 5 bases; unmatched junction bases: 0. The CDR3 DNA follows: TGTGCCAGTAGTACAGGGGGCAATGAAAAACTGTTTTTT. Its protein is CASSTGGNEKLFF.

As concerns this clone: Other DNA sequences in the same sample also yield this CDR3. V usage is TRBV6-5 and J usage is TRBJ1-3, with 7 bases lining up with TRBD1. Trimming took 6 bases from V and 1 from J; bases not matched to a gene: 6. The CDR3 spans 15 residues. Germline V gene lookup returns CDR1 MNHEY and CDR2 SVGAGI. Here the CDR3 DNA reads TGTGCCAGCAGCCGGGACAGATCGTCTGGAAACACCATATATTTT. It translates to CASSRDRSSGNTIYF.

This clone was detected ten times or more. V gene TRBV6-5 combines with J gene TRBJ1-5; D is ambiguous. Germline values: CDR1 MNHEY, CDR2 SVGAGI. The length of the CDR3 is 14 residues. Trimming took off 8 bases at V and 0 bases at J, with 11 bases between the two ends. The CDR3 sequence: CASLDWSSNQPQHF. CDR3 nucleotide sequence: TGTGCCAGCCTGGACTGGTCTAGCAATCAGCCCCAGCATTTT.

This clone was observed many times. The chain uses TRBV4-1 and TRBJ2-1; 10 bases map to TRBD2. The ends lost 5 bases at V and 7 bases at J; junction bases unmatched: 17. The CDR3 runs to 18 residues. Germline-derived CDR1 and CDR2 are MGHRA and YSYEKL. In DNA form, the CDR3 reads TGCGCCAGCAGCTGGGGTGTTGAGCTAGCGGGAGAAGGGAATGAGCAGTTCTTC. Translating it yields CASSWGVELAGEGNEQFF.

The chain combines TRBV9 with TRBJ2-3; D not resolved. CDR1 and CDR2 from the germline V gene are SGDLS and YYNGEE. This CDR3 has 15 amino acids. Trimming left V 0 bases short and J 8 bases short, with 16 bases between. CDR3 nucleotides: TGTGCCAGCAGCGTAGGAGATAGCCAACCCTTTACGCAGTATTTT. Its translation is CASSVGDSQPFTQYF.

The V gene is TRBV6-2 or TRBV6-3, the J gene TRBJ2-7, with 9 bases fitting TRBD2. Losses at the gene ends were 2 bases for V and 0 bases for J; bases not matched to a gene: 5. The CDR3 runs 16 residues. Germline lookup yields CDR1 MNHEY and CDR2 SVGEGT. CDR3 in amino acids: CASSYPRGGSSYEQYF. Written as DNA, the CDR3 is TGTGCCAGCAGTTACCCGCGGGGGGGGAGCTCCTACGAGCAGTACTTC.

V is TRBV11-2 and J is TRBJ2-7; the D gene is possibly TRBD1 (6 bases). This CDR3 comprises 15 residues. CDR1 and CDR2 from the germline V gene are SGHAT and FQNNGV. V gave up 5 bases and J gave up 2 bases, with 16 bases separating them. The CDR3 DNA sequence: TGTGCCAGCAGCCAAGGGGCAGGGGCGGCCTACGAGCAGTACTTC. It translates to CASSQGAGAAYEQYF.